This TCR beta chain was recovered during a study of patients and donors after allogeneic stem cell transplantation. This CDR3 comprises 15 residues. The germline gives CDR1 LGHDT, CDR2 YNNKEL (reference sequence). J lost 4 bases, V lost 3 bases, and 5 bases had no gene match. TCRdb processed the RT-PCR reads anew with MiXCR; each CDR3 protein has one entry. The sample has more than 25,000 distinct CDR3 sequences, 7.5% to 9% seen once. The clonotype comes from a human donor who was either an allogeneic HSCT recipient or a stem cell or donor lymphocyte infusion donor (not recorded which). It is not recorded whose cells these are; they may come from a transplant donor. The V and J genes are TRBV3-1 and TRBJ2-5, with 10 bases identical to TRBD2. The sample consisted of blood, either unsorted or a sorted T cell fraction (not recorded which). CDR3 sequence: CASSHSLAGAETQYF. In DNA, the CDR3 is TGTGCCAGCAGCCACAGCCTAGCGGGAGCAGAGACCCAGTACTTC.